This T cell receptor (beta chain) stems from a study of blood T cell repertoires in COVID-19. Study at large: Samples of COVID-19 (acute and convalescent) were obtained from the United States, Italy and Spain.

Libraries were prepared by immunoSEQ multiplex PCR; TCRdb keeps only in-frame clonotypes and omits some of them. The table has roughly 300,000 clones, roughly 86% seen once. This CDR3 comprises 15 residues. V trimming: 6 bases; J trimming: 5 bases; junction bases outside the gene matches: 10. From germline, CDR1 is MNHEY and CDR2 SVGAGI. This clonotype was obtained from a man between 18 and 29 years old with active or convalescent COVID-19. The sequencing sample was made of peripheral blood. The rearrangement uses TRBV6-5 and TRBJ1-2; TRBD1 matches at 9 bases. In nucleotides, the CDR3 is TGTGCCAGCAGGGCCCCACAGGGGGCAGGATATGGCTACACCTTC. Protein product: CASRAPQGAGYGYTF.